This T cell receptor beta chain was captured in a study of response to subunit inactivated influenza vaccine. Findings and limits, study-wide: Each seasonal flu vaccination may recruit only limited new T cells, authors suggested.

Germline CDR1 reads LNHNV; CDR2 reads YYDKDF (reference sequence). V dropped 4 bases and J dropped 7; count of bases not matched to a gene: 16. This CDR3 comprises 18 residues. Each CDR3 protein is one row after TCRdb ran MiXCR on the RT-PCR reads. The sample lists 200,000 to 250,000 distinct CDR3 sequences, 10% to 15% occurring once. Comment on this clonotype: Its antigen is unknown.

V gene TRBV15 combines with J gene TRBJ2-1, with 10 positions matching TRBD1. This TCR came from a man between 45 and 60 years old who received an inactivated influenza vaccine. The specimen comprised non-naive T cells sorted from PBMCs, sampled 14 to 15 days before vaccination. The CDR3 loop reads CATSKQVPGTGVVNEQFF. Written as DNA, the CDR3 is TGTGCCACCAGCAAGCAGGTCCCCGGGACAGGGGTGGTTAATGAGCAGTTCTTC. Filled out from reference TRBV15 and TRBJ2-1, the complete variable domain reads DAMVIQNPRYQVTQFGKPVTLSCSQTLNHNVMYWYQQKSSQAPKLLFHYYDKDFNNEADTPDNFQSRRPNTSFCFLDIRSPGLGDTAMYLCATSKQVPGTGVVNEQFFGPGTRLTVL.